These 24 T cell receptor beta chains were sequenced from one sample in a study of T cells in Graves' hyperthyroidism and ophthalmopathy. RNA transcripts served as the template for amplifying TCR beta CDR3 regions. HTBI primers were the set used in a first-round RT-PCR of the TCR CDR3. MiXCR was run by TCRdb on the multiplex PCR reads, yielding one entry per CDR3 protein. This table holds hundreds of thousands of distinct CDR3 sequences, roughly 15% found once. Sequencing was carried out using blood. These receptors all come from a man in his late teens or twenties with Graves' ophthalmopathy.

This clonotype was picked up many times. The chain links TRBV5-1 to TRBJ2-3; 10 positions agree with TRBD1. This CDR3 region has 16 residues. The germline V gene has CDR1 SGHRS and CDR2 YFSETQ. With V trimmed by 4 bases and J by 1 base, 6 bases remained unmatched. The CDR3 DNA reads as TGCGCCAGCAGCCCTACAGGACAGGGGGGCACAGATACGCAGTATTTT. Translated: CASSPTGQGGTDTQYF.

This clonotype appeared many times. The chain links TRBV7-9 to TRBJ1-1, with a possible D match to TRBD1 (6 bases). The germline gives CDR1 SEHNR, CDR2 FQNEAQ (reference sequence). The germline V and J ends were trimmed by 2 bases and 9 bases, with 16 bases remaining between them. The CDR3 runs 14 residues. CDR3 nucleotides: TGTGCCAGCAGCTTATCTTGGGGCGGACAGCAAGCTTTCTTT. Translated, it gives CASSLSWGGQQAFF.

The table lists this clonotype with many counts. This sequence joins TRBV7-8 and TRBJ1-1; D gene uncertain. Germline V CDR1 and CDR2: SGHVS, FQNEAQ. V was cut by 4 bases and J by 6 bases, with 12 bases left in between. The CDR3 totals 13 residues. The CDR3 bases are TGTGCCAGCAGCTATGGACCGAGCGCTGAAGCTTTCTTT. Protein product: CASSYGPSAEAFF.

This clonotype was recorded many times. The rearrangement uses TRBV11-2 and TRBJ1-2, with a tentative D call TRBD1 (5 bases). V was cut by 0 bases and J by 5 bases, with 13 bases left in between. This CDR3 region has 15 residues. Germline V gene data show CDR1 as SGHAT and CDR2 as FQNNGV. This chain's CDR3 is CASSLEVTDLYGYTF. The CDR3, as DNA: TGTGCCAGCAGCTTAGAGGTGACAGATCTATATGGCTACACCTTC.

For this clonotype: Mismatch with germline at one junction end may stem from a read error. The V and J genes are TRBV5-6 and TRBJ1-2; D gene uncertain. CDR3 length equals 14 residues. CDR1 is SGHDT and CDR2 is YYEEEE in the germline V gene. The CDR3 coding sequence is TGTGCCAGCAGCTTGGGCAGTTTGAACTATGACTACACCTTC. The encoded protein is CASSLGSLNYDYTF.

This clonotype was counted at least ten times. The chain links TRBV5-1 to TRBJ2-3; D gene unclear. The germline V gene encodes CDR1 SGHRS and CDR2 YFSETQ. The V and J ends lost 0 bases and 3 bases respectively, with 8 bases between them. The CDR3 covers 14 residues. For the CDR3, the DNA is TGCGCCAGCAGCTTGGCCAGAGAAACAGATACGCAGTATTTT. This translates into CASSLARETDTQYF.

The sample holds many counts of this clonotype. The CDR3, as DNA: TGTGCCAGCTCACCAAACCACTCTGGGGCCAACGTCCTGACTTTC. This codes for CASSPNHSGANVLTF. The rearrangement uses TRBV18 and TRBJ2-6, with D uncertain. There are 15 residues in the CDR3. V was clipped by 2 bases and J by 0 bases, with 5 bases between them. Germline loops: CDR1 KGHSH, CDR2 LQKENI.

This clonotype was recorded many times. The chain links TRBV7-3 to TRBJ2-5; D gene uncertain. CDR3 length: 13 residues. Germline lookup yields CDR1 SGHTA and CDR2 FQGTGA. V was trimmed by 2 bases and J by 5 bases, leaving 9 bases between them. The CDR3 DNA reads as TGTGCCAGCAGCTTAGTAGGCGCGGAGACCCAGTACTTC. Translation gives CASSLVGAETQYF.

This clonotype came up a few times. The J gene is TRBJ2-5, the V gene TRBV6-4; 8 bases are shared with TRBD2. This CDR3 spans 16 amino acids. Germline CDR1 and CDR2: MRHNA and SNTAGT. With 6 bases clipped from V and 2 bases from J, the junction kept 11 bases outside the gene matches. CDR3 loop: CASSLQAGVGQETQYF. The DNA of the CDR3 is TGTGCCAGCAGCTTACAAGCGGGGGTAGGGCAAGAGACCCAGTACTTC.

The rearrangement uses TRBV11-2 and TRBJ1-2; TRBD1 is a possible D gene (6 bases). The V and J ends lost 3 bases and 8 bases respectively, with 13 bases between them. The length of the CDR3 is 13 residues. Germline V gives CDR1 SGHAT, CDR2 FQNNGV. CDR3 sequence: CASSLDSRIGYTF. The CDR3 DNA follows: TGTGCCAGCAGCTTGGACAGCAGGATCGGCTACACCTTC.

This clonotype was recorded at least ten times. The chain is built from TRBV3-1 and TRBJ1-1; 7 positions match TRBD1. After removal of 2 bases from V and 8 bases from J, the junction contained 8 bases not matched to a gene. Germline V gene data show CDR1 as LGHDT and CDR2 as YNNKEL (reference sequence). The CDR3 sequence is 14 residues long. The CDR3 loop reads CASSQTQGYREAFF. CDR3 nucleotides: TGTGCCAGCAGCCAAACACAGGGGTATCGCGAAGCTTTCTTT.

This clonotype was observed at least ten times. This rearrangement joins TRBV6-1 to TRBJ2-3; either TRBD1 or TRBD2 may fit D (5 bases each). Germline CDR1 is MNHNS and CDR2 is SASEGT. The CDR3 has 11 residues. V lost 7 bases, J lost 9 bases, and 11 bases lay in between. In DNA form, the CDR3 reads TGTGCCAGCATGGGGACGAGGACGCAGTATTTT. It encodes CASMGTRTQYF.

This clonotype has a count of ten or more. The rearrangement joins TRBV30 to TRBJ2-2; perhaps TRBD1 as D (5 bases). Germline-derived CDR1 and CDR2 are GTSNPN and SVGIG (reference sequence). The CDR3 loop spans 14 amino acids. Deletions cut 0 bases from V and 1 base from J, with 6 bases between. In nucleotides, the CDR3 is TGTGCCTGGAGTGTTCAGGGGAACACCGGGGAGCTGTTTTTT. Its translation: CAWSVQGNTGELFF.

This clonotype was counted at least ten times. J is TRBJ2-7 and V is TRBV15, with a tentative D call TRBD1 (6 bases). The V gene lost 2 bases and the J gene lost 7 bases, with 21 bases spanning the gap. Germline CDR1 LNHNV, CDR2 YYDKDF (reference sequence). The CDR3 length is 16 residues. As DNA, the CDR3 is TGTGCCACCAGCAGAACCCCCCGGGCAGGGGAGTATGAGCAGTACTTC. It yields the protein CATSRTPRAGEYEQYF.

This sequence joins TRBV5-1 and TRBJ2-5; D is uncertain. CDR3 length equals 13 residues. The germline V gene has CDR1 SGHRS and CDR2 YFSETQ. V dropped 0 bases and J dropped 5 bases, with 8 bases sitting between them. The CDR3 bases are TGCGCCAGCAGCTTGGAGACTCGGGAGACCCAGTACTTC. Protein sequence: CASSLETRETQYF.

The sample holds many counts of this clonotype. J is TRBJ1-1 and V is TRBV5-1, with D possibly matching TRBD1 (6 bases). The CDR3 consists of 15 residues. The ends were cut back, 0 bases at V and 6 bases at J, with 15 bases in the middle. The germline V gene has CDR1 SGHRS and CDR2 YFSETQ. The CDR3 DNA reads as TGCGCCAGCAGCTTGGTCGTAGCAGGGGAGCCTGAAGCTTTCTTT. Encoded protein: CASSLVVAGEPEAFF.

The chain combines TRBV20-1 with TRBJ2-7; D unclear. Trimming left V 4 bases short and J 6 bases short, with 10 bases between. CDR3 length: 11 amino acids. Germline assignment: CDR1 DFQATT and CDR2 SNEGSKA (reference sequence). CDR3: CSATPGLEQYF. As DNA, the CDR3 is TGCAGTGCTACGCCAGGTCTCGAGCAGTACTTC.

This clonotype was seen repeatedly, ten times or more. The chain is built from TRBV11-2 and TRBJ2-4, with a tentative D call TRBD1 (5 bases). The CDR3 covers 12 residues. V lost 1 base and J lost 10, with 8 bases in between. CDR1 SGHAT and CDR2 FQNNGV come from the germline V gene. Written as DNA, the CDR3 is TGTGCCAGCAGCTTAGCAGGGTTTATTCAGTACTTC. Protein product: CASSLAGFIQYF.

This clonotype occurred many times. V gene TRBV6-1 combines with J gene TRBJ2-5; no definite D call. There are 14 residues in the CDR3. Trimming left V 0 bases short and J 5 bases short, with 10 bases between. Germline values: CDR1 MNHNS, CDR2 SASEGT. CDR3 nucleotides: TGTGCCAGCAGTGAAGCCCTCAACCGGGAGACCCAGTACTTC. This encodes CASSEALNRETQYF.

The rearrangement links TRBV7-9 to TRBJ2-1; TRBD1 matches at 10 bases. The CDR3 extends over 14 amino acids. Germline V lookup: CDR1 SEHNR, CDR2 FQNEAQ (reference sequence). V was pared by 10 bases and J by 6 bases, with 9 bases of the junction left unmatched. CDR3 sequence: CATPGTGALNEQFF. DNA for the CDR3: TGTGCCACGCCCGGGACAGGGGCACTCAATGAGCAGTTCTTC. The full variable domain, rest sourced from reference TRBV7-9 and TRBJ2-1, is DTGVSQNPRHKITKRGQNVTFRCDPISEHNRLYWYRQTLGQGPEFLTYFQNEAQLEKSRLLSDRFSAERPKGSFSTLEIQRTEQGDSAMYLCATPGTGALNEQFFGPGTRLTVL.

CDR3 loop: CASSLSGTTYYEQYF. The CDR3 DNA reads as TGTGCCAGCAGCCTGTCCGGGACTACCTACTACGAGCAGTACTTC. The chain uses TRBV7-2 and TRBJ2-7; 7 bases line up with TRBD2. The ends lost 5 bases at V and 3 bases at J; junction bases unmatched: 10. Germline loops: CDR1 SGHTA, CDR2 FQGNSA. The CDR3 is made up of 15 amino acids.

This clonotype occurred once. This chain joins TRBV7-9 and TRBJ2-7, with 10 bases identical to TRBD1. This CDR3 is built from 16 residues. V was pared by 5 bases and J by 1 base, with 8 bases of the junction left unmatched. Germline CDR1 reads SEHNR; CDR2 reads FQNEAQ (reference sequence). The DNA of the CDR3 is TGTGCCAGCAGCAAAGACAGGGGGCTTTTATCCTACGAGCAGTACTTC. It translates to CASSKDRGLLSYEQYF.

The sample holds many counts of this clonotype. J is TRBJ1-5 and V is TRBV2; 8 nucleotides match TRBD1. V shed 4 bases and J 7 bases; nucleotides not matched to a gene: 6. The CDR3 runs to 14 residues. Germline loops: CDR1 SNHLY, CDR2 FYNNEI. The CDR3 bases are TGTGCCAGCAGTGTTCTCAGGGGGCGACAGCCCCAGCATTTT. Its protein is CASSVLRGRQPQHF.

This clonotype was seen at least ten times. The chain has TRBV6-6 and TRBJ1-3, with 8 nucleotides matching TRBD1. Unmatched junction bases numbered 9, after V lost 2 bases and J lost 3 bases. CDR3 length: 17 residues. In germline, CDR1 is MNHNY, CDR2 SVGAGI (reference sequence). This CDR3 is CASSYGRGRGLGNTIYF. As DNA, the CDR3 is TGTGCCAGCAGTTACGGTCGGGGCAGGGGGCTTGGAAACACCATATATTTT.